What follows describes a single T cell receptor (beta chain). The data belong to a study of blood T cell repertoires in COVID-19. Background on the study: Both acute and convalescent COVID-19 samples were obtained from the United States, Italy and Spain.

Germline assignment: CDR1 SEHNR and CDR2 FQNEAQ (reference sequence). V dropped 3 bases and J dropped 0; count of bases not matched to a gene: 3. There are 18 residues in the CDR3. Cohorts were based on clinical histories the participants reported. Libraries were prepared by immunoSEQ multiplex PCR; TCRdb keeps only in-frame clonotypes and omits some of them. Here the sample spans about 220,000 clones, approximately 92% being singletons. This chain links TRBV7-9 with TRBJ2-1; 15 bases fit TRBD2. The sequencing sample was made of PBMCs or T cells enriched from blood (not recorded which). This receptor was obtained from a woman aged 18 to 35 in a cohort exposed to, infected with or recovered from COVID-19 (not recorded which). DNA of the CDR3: TGTGCCAGCAGCTTCGGACTAGCGGGAGGGGGCTCCTACAATGAGCAGTTCTTC. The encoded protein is CASSFGLAGGGSYNEQFF.